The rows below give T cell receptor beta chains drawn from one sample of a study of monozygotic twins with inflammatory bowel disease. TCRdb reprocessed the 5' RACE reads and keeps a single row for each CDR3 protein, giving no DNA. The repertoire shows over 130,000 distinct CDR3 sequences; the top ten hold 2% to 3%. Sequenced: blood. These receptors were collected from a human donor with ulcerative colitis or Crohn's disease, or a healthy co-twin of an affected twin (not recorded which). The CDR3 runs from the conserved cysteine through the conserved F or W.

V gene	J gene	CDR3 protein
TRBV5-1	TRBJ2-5	CASSTGTSEETQYF
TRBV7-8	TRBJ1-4	CASSPGQGIEKLFF
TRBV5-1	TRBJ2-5	CASSLYFGTAQETQYF
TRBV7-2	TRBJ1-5	CASSLRGGSNQPQHF
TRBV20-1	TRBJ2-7	CSARDHQYSYEQYF
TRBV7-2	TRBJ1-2	CASSPGGGYYGYTF
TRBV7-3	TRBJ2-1	CASSPRGRLHEQFF
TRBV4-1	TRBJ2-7	CASSQGSGGISYEQYF
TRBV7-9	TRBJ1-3	CASSPAGWDTIYF
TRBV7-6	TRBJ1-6	CASSLSPTGIYNSPLHF
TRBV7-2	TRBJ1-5	CASSLGRESQPQHF
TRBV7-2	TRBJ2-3	CASSLDHSGGMPDTQYF
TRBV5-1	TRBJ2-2	CASSFPGAYETGELFF
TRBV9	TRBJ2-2	CASSLTTAGELFF
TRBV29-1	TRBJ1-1	CSVEPRALTEAFF
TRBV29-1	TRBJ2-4	CSVLGTSDDPKNIQYF
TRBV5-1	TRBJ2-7	CASSLVVFPGAYEQYF
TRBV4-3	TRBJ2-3	CASSQDRGQGSTDTQYF
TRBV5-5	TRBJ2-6	CASSAGSPSGANVLTF
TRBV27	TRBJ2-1	CASSSDRAPYNEQFF
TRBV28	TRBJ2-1	CASTIHPWGGGQFF
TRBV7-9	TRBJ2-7	CASSSRQGLYEQYF
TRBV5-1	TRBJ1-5	CASSLGLGRNQPQHF
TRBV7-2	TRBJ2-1	CASSLYRQADEQFF
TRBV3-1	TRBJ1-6	CASSLGLLNSPLHF
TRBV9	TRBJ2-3	CASSVVAGGSDTQYF
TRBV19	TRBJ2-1	CASSIDLVLEGEFNEQFF
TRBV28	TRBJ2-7	CASSPTGEQYF